The TCR beta chain under discussion was sequenced for a study of response to subunit inactivated influenza vaccine. General study results and limits: Few new T cells, the authors suggested, are recruited by each seasonal influenza vaccination.

With V trimmed by 0 bases and J by 2 bases, 10 bases remained unmatched. CDR3 length: 18 residues. The V gene's germline CDR1 is LGHNA and CDR2 YSLEER. Regarding this clonotype: Its antigen is not known.

TCRdb called the RT-PCR reads again in MiXCR, with one record for every CDR3 protein. The data contain 750,000 to 850,000 distinct CDR3 sequences, approximately 17% of them singletons. V and J are TRBV4-3 and TRBJ2-1; 7 bases are shared with TRBD1. Sample: PBMCs from blood, taken 4 to 6 days after vaccination. This TCR came from a man aged 45 to 65 who received an inactivated influenza vaccine. CDR3 sequence reads: CASSQDNVEQGTYNEQFF. The CDR3 DNA is TGCGCCAGCAGCCAAGATAACGTAGAACAGGGGACCTACAATGAGCAGTTCTTC.